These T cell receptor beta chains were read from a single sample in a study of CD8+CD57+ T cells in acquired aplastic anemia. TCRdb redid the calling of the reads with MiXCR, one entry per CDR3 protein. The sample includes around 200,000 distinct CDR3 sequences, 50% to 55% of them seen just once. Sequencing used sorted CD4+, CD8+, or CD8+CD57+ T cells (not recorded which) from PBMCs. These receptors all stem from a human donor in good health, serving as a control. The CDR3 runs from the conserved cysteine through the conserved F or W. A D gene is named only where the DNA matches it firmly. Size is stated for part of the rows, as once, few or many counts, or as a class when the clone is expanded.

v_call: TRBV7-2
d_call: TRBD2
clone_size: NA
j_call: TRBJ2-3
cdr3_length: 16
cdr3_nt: TGTGCCAGCAGCCTAGGAGGGCGGGGGGCGCCGGGTACGCAGTATTTT
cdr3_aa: CASSLGGRGAPGTQYF

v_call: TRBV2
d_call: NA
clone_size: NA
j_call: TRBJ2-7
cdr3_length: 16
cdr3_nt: TGTGCCAGCGGACCCCCCACTCCGACTGGCTCCTACGAGCAGTACTTC
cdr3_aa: CASGPPTPTGSYEQYF

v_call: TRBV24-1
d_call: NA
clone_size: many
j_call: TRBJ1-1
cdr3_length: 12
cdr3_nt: TGTGCCACCAGTGATTGGAACACTGAAGCTTTCTTT
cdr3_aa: CATSDWNTEAFF

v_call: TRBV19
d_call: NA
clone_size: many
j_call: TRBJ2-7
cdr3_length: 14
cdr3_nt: TGTGCCAGTAGTGCGACAGGTGACTCCTACGAGCAGTACTTC
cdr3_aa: CASSATGDSYEQYF

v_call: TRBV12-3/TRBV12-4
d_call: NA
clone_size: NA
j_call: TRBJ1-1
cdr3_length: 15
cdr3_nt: TGTGCCAGCAGCCCGGAATCAGGGAGGAACGCTGAAGCTTTCTTT
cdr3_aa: CASSPESGRNAEAFF

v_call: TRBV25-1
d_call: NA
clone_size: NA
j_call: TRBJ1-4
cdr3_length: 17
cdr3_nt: TGTGCCAGTAGTGTATCCAATTACAGGCGAACTAATGAAAAACTGTTTTTT
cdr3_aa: CASSVSNYRRTNEKLFF

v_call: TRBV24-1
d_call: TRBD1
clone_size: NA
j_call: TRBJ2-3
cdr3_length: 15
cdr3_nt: TGTGCCACCAGCAGCCGGACAGGGAGCACAGATACGCAGTATTTT
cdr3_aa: CATSSRTGSTDTQYF

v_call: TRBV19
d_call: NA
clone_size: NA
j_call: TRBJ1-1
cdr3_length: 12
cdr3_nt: TGTGCCAGTACCAACAGGGCCACTGAAGCTTTCTTT
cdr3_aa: CASTNRATEAFF

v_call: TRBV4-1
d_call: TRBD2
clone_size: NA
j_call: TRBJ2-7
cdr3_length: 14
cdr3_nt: TGCGCCAGCAGCCAGGGAGGGGTGGGTGGCGAGCAGTACTTC
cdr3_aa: CASSQGGVGGEQYF

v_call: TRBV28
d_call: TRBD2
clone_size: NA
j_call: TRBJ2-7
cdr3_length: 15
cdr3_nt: TGTGCCAGCAGTTTATTGGGGACTAGCGGGGCCGAACGGTACTTC
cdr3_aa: CASSLLGTSGAERYF

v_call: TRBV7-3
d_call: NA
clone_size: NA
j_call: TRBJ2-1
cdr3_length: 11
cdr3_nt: TGTGCCAGCAGCTTTATAACTGAGCAGTTCTTC
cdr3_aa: CASSFITEQFF

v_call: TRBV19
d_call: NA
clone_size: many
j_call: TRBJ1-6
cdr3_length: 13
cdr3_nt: TGTGCCAGTAGTAACAGGTTAAATTCACCCCTCCACTTT
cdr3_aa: CASSNRLNSPLHF

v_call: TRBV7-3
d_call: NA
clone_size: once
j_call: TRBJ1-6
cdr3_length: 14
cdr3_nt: TGTGCCAGCAGCTTAGGGGCAGATAATTCACCCCTCCACTTT
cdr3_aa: CASSLGADNSPLHF

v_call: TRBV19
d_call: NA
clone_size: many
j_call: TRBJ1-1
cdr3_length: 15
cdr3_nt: TGTGCCAGTAGTATAGTAAGGGAGGGGGACACTGAAGCTTTCTTT
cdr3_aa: CASSIVREGDTEAFF

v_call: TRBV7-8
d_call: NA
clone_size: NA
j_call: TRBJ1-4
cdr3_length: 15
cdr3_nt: TGTGCCAGCAGCCCCGGACCGGCAGCTAATGAAAAACTGTTTTTT
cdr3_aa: CASSPGPAANEKLFF

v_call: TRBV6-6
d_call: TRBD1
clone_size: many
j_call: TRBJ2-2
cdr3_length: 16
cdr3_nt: TGTGCCAGCAGCCTACATAGGGACAGCGTCACCGGGGAGCTGTTTTTT
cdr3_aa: CASSLHRDSVTGELFF

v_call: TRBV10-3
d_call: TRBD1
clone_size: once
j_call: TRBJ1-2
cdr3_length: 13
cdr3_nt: TGTGCCATCAGTGACAGGGGGGAGGTTGGCTACACCTTC
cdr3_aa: CAISDRGEVGYTF

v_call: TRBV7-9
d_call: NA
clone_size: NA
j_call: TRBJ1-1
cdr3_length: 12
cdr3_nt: TGTGCCAGCAGCTTAGTGGGGGGTGAAGCTTTCTTT
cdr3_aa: CASSLVGGEAFF

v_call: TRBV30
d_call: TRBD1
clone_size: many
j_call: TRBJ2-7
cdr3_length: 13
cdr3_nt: TGTGCCTGGAGGACAGGGGGCGTCAACGAGCAGTACTTC
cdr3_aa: CAWRTGGVNEQYF

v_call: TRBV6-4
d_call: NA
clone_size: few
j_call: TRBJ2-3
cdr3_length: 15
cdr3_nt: TGTGCCAGCAGTGCCGCGGAGGGGGGCACAGATACGCAGTATTTT
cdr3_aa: CASSAAEGGTDTQYF

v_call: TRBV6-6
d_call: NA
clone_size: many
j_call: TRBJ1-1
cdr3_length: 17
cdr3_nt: TGTGCCAGCAGTTCCACCAGGGTACTAGGAGTTGTCACTGAAGCTTTCTTT
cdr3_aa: CASSSTRVLGVVTEAFF

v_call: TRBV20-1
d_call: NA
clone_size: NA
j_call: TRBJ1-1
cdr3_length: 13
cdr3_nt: TGCAGTGCTGGGCCTCGGGCGAACACTGAAGCTTTCTTT
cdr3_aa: CSAGPRANTEAFF

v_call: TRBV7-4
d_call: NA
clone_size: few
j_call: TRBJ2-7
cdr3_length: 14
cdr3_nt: TGTGCCAGCTCACCAACGTTTCAGCTCTACGAGCAGTACTTC
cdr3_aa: CASSPTFQLYEQYF

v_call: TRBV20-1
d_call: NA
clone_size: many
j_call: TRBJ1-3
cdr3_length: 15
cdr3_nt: TGCAGTGCTATCAAGGACGGAACCTCTGGAAACACCATATATTTT
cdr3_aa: CSAIKDGTSGNTIYF

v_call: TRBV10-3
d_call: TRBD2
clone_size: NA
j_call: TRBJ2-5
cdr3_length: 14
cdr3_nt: TGTGCCATCAGTGGCTCGGGGAGGGGAGAGACCCAGTACTTC
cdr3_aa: CAISGSGRGETQYF

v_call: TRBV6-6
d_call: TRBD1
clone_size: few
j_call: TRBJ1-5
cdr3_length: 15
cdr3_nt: TGTGCCAGCAGTCAGTCCCGGACAGGGAATCAGCCCCAGCATTTT
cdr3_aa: CASSQSRTGNQPQHF

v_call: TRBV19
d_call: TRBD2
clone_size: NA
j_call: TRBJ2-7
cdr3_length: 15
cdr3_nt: TGTGCCAGTAGTAGGGGACTAGCGGGGTCCTACGAGCAGTACTTC
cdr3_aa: CASSRGLAGSYEQYF

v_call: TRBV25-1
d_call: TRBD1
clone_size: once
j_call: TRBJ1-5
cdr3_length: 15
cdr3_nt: TGTGCCAGCAGTCTTGGGACAGTGGGTAATCAGCCCCAGCATTTT
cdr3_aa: CASSLGTVGNQPQHF

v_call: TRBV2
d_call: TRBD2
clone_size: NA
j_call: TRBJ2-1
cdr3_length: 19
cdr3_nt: TGTGCCAGCAGGATTATGGGCCTCTTACTCGCGGGGGGGCCCAATGAGCAGTTCTTC
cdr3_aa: CASRIMGLLLAGGPNEQFF

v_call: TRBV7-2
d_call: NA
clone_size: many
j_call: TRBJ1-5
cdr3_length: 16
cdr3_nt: TGTGCCAGCAGCTTAGGGGGGGGCTGGGACAATCAGCCCCAGCATTTT
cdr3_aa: CASSLGGGWDNQPQHF

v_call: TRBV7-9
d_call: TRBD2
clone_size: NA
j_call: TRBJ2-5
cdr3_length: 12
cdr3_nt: TGTGCCACTCAACGGGGGGGAGAGACCCAGTACTTC
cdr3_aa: CATQRGGETQYF

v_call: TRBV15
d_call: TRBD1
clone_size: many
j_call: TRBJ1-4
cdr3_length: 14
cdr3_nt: TGTGCCACCAGCATAGACAGGGCGGGAGAAAAACTGTTTTTT
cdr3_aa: CATSIDRAGEKLFF

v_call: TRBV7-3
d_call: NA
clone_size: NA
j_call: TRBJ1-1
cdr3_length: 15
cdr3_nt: TGTGCCAGCAGCTTAGAGCCGTTAGCTGGGACTGAAGCTTTCTTT
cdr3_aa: CASSLEPLAGTEAFF

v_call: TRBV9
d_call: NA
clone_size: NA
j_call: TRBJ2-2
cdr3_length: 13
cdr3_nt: TGTGCCAGCAGCGCAGGGGCCACCGGGGAGCTGTTTTTT
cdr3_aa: CASSAGATGELFF

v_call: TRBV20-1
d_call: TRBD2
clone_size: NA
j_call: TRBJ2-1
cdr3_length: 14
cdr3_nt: TGCAGTGGTCTACTAGCGGGGGGGCCCAATGAGCAGTTCTTC
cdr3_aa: CSGLLAGGPNEQFF

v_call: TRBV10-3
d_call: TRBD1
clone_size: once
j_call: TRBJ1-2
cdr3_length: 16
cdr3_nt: TGTGCCATCAGTGTGGGACAGGGGGACGATCGCTATGGCTACACCTTC
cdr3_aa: CAISVGQGDDRYGYTF

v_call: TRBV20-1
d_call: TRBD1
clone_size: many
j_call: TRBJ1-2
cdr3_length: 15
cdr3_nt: TGCAGTGCTAGAGATAGACAGGGATTATACTATGGCTACACCTTC
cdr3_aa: CSARDRQGLYYGYTF

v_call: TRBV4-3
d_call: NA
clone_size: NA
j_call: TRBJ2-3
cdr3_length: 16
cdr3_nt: TGCGCCAGCAGCCAAGATTGGGGGGGCCACACAGATACGCAGTATTTT
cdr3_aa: CASSQDWGGHTDTQYF

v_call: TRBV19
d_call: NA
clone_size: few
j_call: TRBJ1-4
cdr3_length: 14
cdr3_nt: TGTGCCAGTAGTATAACGCGGGGGGATGAAAAACTGTTTTTT
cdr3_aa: CASSITRGDEKLFF

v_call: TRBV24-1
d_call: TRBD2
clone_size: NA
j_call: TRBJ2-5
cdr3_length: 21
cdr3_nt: TGTGCCACCAGTGATTTGCGCCGTTCTGGGACTAGCGGGGGGGCAGGGAAGACCCAGTACTTC
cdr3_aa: CATSDLRRSGTSGGAGKTQYF

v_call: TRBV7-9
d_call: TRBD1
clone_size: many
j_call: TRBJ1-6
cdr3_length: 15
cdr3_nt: TGTGCCAGCAGCTTTTGGGACAGTGGTTATTCACCCCTCCACTTT
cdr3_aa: CASSFWDSGYSPLHF

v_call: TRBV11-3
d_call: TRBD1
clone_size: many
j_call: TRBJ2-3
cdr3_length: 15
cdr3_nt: TGTGCCAGCAGCTTTGGGACAGCTAGCACAGATACGCAGTATTTT
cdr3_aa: CASSFGTASTDTQYF

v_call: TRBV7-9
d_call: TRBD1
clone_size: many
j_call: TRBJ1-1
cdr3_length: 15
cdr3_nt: TGTGCCAGCACCGGCGGAGGACAGGGGGCGCGGTGGGCTTTCTTT
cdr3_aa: CASTGGGQGARWAFF

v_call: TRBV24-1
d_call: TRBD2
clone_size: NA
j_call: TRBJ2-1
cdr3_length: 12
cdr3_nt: TGTGCCTCCCTAAGGCGGGGGGCCCAGCAGTTCTTC
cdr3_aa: CASLRRGAQQFF

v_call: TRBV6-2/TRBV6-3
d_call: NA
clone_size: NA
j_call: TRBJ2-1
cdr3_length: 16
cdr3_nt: TGTGCCAGCAGATCCCCTTTCGGCAGGGGGGCCCATGAGCAGTTCTTC
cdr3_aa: CASRSPFGRGAHEQFF

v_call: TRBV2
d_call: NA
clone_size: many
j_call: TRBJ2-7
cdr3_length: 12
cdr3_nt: TGTGCCAGCAGTGACTACATCTACGAGCAGTACTTC
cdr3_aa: CASSDYIYEQYF

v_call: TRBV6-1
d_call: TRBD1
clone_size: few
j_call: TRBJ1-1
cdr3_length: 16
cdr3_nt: TGTGCCAGCAGTGAAGGTTTGGGCAGGGGGCGGACTGAAGCTTTCTTT
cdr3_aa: CASSEGLGRGRTEAFF

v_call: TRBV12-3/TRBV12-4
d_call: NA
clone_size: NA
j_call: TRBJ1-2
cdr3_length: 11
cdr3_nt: TGTGCCAGCAGTTTAAATGGGGGCTACACCTTC
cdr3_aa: CASSLNGGYTF

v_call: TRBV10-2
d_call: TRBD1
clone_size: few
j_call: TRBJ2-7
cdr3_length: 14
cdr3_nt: TGCGCCAGCAACGCCGGGACAGCCGACTACGAGCAGTACTTC
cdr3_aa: CASNAGTADYEQYF

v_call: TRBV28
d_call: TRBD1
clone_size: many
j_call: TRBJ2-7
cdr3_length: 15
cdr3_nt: TGTGCCAGCAGTTGGAGGGACAGGGACTCCTACGAGCAGTACTTC
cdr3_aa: CASSWRDRDSYEQYF

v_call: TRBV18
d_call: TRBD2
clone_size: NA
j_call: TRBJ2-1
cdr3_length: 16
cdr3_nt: TGTGCCAGCTCGCTCCCGGGACTAGCGGGGCGTGGTGAGCAGTTCTTC
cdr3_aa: CASSLPGLAGRGEQFF

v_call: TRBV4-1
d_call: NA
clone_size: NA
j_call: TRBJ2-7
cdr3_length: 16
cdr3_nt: TGCGCCAGCAGCCAAGACGACCTCCTGGTAGGCTACGAGCAGTACTTC
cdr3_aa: CASSQDDLLVGYEQYF

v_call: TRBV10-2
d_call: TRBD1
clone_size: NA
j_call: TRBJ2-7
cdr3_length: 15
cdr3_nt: TGCGCCAGCAACGCCGGGACAGGGGAAAACTACGAGCAGTACTTC
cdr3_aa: CASNAGTGENYEQYF

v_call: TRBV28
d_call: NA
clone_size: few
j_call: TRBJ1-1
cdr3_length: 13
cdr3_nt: TGTGCCAGCAGTTTAGGGCAGGGTCCTGAAGCTCTCTTT
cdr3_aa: CASSLGQGPEALF

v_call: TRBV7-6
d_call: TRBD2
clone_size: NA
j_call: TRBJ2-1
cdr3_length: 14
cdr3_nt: TGTGCCAGCAGCGTGACTAGCGGGGGGAATGAGCAGTTCTTC
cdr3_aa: CASSVTSGGNEQFF

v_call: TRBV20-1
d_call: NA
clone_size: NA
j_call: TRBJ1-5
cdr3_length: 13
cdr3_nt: TGCAGTGCTTCCGCATGGGGCAATCAGCCCCAGCATTTT
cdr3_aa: CSASAWGNQPQHF

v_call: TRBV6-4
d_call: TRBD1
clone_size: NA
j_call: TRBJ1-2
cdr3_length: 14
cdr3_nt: TGTGCCAGCAGTGAACTATCAGGGGGCTCTGGCTACACCTTC
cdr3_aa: CASSELSGGSGYTF

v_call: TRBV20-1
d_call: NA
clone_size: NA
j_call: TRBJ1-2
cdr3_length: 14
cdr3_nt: TGCAGTGCTAGAGAACCGGACAAGACCCTTGGCTACACCTTC
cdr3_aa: CSAREPDKTLGYTF

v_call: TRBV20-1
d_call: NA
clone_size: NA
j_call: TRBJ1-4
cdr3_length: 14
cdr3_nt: TGCAGTGCTAGGAGTACAGGGTTGGTTCAAAAACTGTTTTTT
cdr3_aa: CSARSTGLVQKLFF